The rows below give T cell receptor beta chains drawn from one sample of a study of beta chain features in type 1 diabetes. Sequenced by immunoSEQ multiplex PCR; TCRdb stores in-frame clones only, minus some. The data hold nearly 250,000 clones, with roughly 13% observed a single time. Source material: naive CD4+ T cells from blood. All receptors come from a woman in her thirties or forties in good health. CDR3s include the opening cysteine and the closing phenylalanine or tryptophan. Fields, in order: V gene, J gene, clone size, D gene, CDR3 protein, CDR3 DNA. A D gene is named only where the DNA matches it firmly. Not every row has a clone size; where given, it reads once, few, many or a size class.

v_call: TRBV5-1; j_call: TRBJ2-3; clone_size: few; d_call: -; cdr3_aa: CASSGGGLTDTQYF; cdr3_nt: TGCGCCAGCAGCGGCGGGGGCTTGACAGATACGCAGTATTTT
v_call: TRBV5-1; j_call: TRBJ1-2; clone_size: few; d_call: -; cdr3_aa: CASSKDRHYGYTF; cdr3_nt: TGCGCCAGCAGTAAGGACAGACACTATGGCTACACCTTC
v_call: TRBV7-2; j_call: TRBJ2-7; clone_size: few; d_call: -; cdr3_aa: CASSLEGRKYYEQYF; cdr3_nt: TGTGCCAGCAGCTTAGAAGGCAGGAAATATTACGAGCAGTACTTC
v_call: TRBV13; j_call: TRBJ2-7; clone_size: -; d_call: TRBD2; cdr3_aa: CASSLMTSGAKSSYEQYF; cdr3_nt: TGTGCCAGCAGCCTAATGACTAGCGGGGCGAAAAGCTCCTACGAGCAGTACTTC
v_call: TRBV5-4; j_call: TRBJ2-3; clone_size: few; d_call: -; cdr3_aa: CASSLLQSTDTQYF; cdr3_nt: TGTGCCAGCAGCTTGCTCCAGAGCACAGATACGCAGTATTTT
v_call: TRBV5-1; j_call: TRBJ2-1; clone_size: few; d_call: TRBD2; cdr3_aa: CASSSRGERAYNEQFF; cdr3_nt: TGCGCCAGCAGCTCCCGGGGGGAGCGGGCCTACAATGAGCAGTTCTTC
v_call: TRBV2; j_call: TRBJ2-7; clone_size: -; d_call: -; cdr3_aa: CATIPSRASYEQYF; cdr3_nt: TGTGCCACCATCCCCTCCAGGGCAAGCTACGAGCAGTACTTC
v_call: TRBV7-8; j_call: TRBJ2-2; clone_size: -; d_call: -; cdr3_aa: CASSEESEAGELFF; cdr3_nt: TGTGCCAGCTCCGAAGAGTCGGAGGCCGGGGAGCTGTTTTTT
v_call: TRBV5-1; j_call: TRBJ1-2; clone_size: -; d_call: -; cdr3_aa: CASSLGRDGPTNYGYTF; cdr3_nt: TGCGCCAGCAGCTTGGGGAGGGACGGACCCACTAACTATGGCTACACCTTC
v_call: TRBV5-4; j_call: TRBJ1-3; clone_size: -; d_call: -; cdr3_aa: CASSFGRSGNTIYF; cdr3_nt: TGTGCCAGCAGCTTTGGCAGATCTGGAAACACCATATATTTT
v_call: TRBV4-1; j_call: TRBJ2-2; clone_size: many; d_call: -; cdr3_aa: CASADRTGELFF; cdr3_nt: TGCGCCAGCGCTGACAGGACCGGGGAGCTGTTTTTT
v_call: TRBV6-6; j_call: TRBJ2-5; clone_size: -; d_call: -; cdr3_aa: CASSGGLFGETQYF; cdr3_nt: TGTGCCAGCAGTGGGGGACTCTTTGGAGAGACCCAGTACTTC
v_call: TRBV5-1; j_call: TRBJ2-1; clone_size: few; d_call: -; cdr3_aa: CASSLDTVSNEQFF; cdr3_nt: TGCGCCAGCAGCTTGGATACAGTCTCTAATGAGCAGTTCTTC
v_call: TRBV6-4; j_call: TRBJ2-3; clone_size: -; d_call: TRBD2; cdr3_aa: CASSVGGGRTDTQYF; cdr3_nt: TGTGCCAGCAGTGTCGGCGGGGGGAGGACAGATACGCAGTATTTT
v_call: TRBV5-1; j_call: TRBJ2-1; clone_size: few; d_call: TRBD2; cdr3_aa: CASSPGTSGYNEQFF; cdr3_nt: TGCGCCAGCAGCCCCGGGACTAGCGGGTACAATGAGCAGTTCTTC
v_call: TRBV28; j_call: TRBJ2-6; clone_size: few; d_call: -; cdr3_aa: CASSREGVSGANVLTF; cdr3_nt: TGTGCCAGCAGTCGCGAAGGGGTCTCTGGGGCCAACGTCCTGACTTTC
v_call: TRBV10-3; j_call: TRBJ2-7; clone_size: -; d_call: -; cdr3_aa: CAISGFHSYEQYF; cdr3_nt: TGTGCCATCAGTGGGTTCCACAGCTACGAGCAGTACTTC
v_call: TRBV6-5; j_call: TRBJ2-4; clone_size: few; d_call: -; cdr3_aa: CASSRGGAGIQYF; cdr3_nt: TGTGCCAGCAGTCGCGGGGGCGCAGGCATTCAGTACTTC
v_call: TRBV18; j_call: TRBJ2-6; clone_size: -; d_call: -; cdr3_aa: CASSPRGQVGANVLTF; cdr3_nt: TGTGCCAGCTCACCGAGGGGACAAGTTGGGGCCAACGTCCTGACTTTC
v_call: TRBV5-4; j_call: TRBJ2-1; clone_size: -; d_call: TRBD2; cdr3_aa: CASGRAGGPFEQFF; cdr3_nt: TGTGCCAGCGGAAGAGCGGGGGGGCCATTTGAGCAGTTCTTC
v_call: TRBV9; j_call: TRBJ1-1; clone_size: -; d_call: -; cdr3_aa: CASSVGSGGTEAFF; cdr3_nt: TGTGCCAGCAGCGTGGGGTCCGGGGGCACTGAAGCTTTCTTT
v_call: TRBV6-1; j_call: TRBJ1-2; clone_size: few; d_call: -; cdr3_aa: CASSEGVGLGYTF; cdr3_nt: TGTGCCAGCAGTGAAGGTGTGGGACTGGGCTACACCTTC
v_call: TRBV6-1; j_call: TRBJ2-5; clone_size: -; d_call: TRBD2; cdr3_aa: CASGTREGTQYF; cdr3_nt: TGTGCCAGCGGGACTAGGGAGGGGACCCAGTACTTC
v_call: TRBV6-6; j_call: TRBJ1-1; clone_size: -; d_call: TRBD1; cdr3_aa: CASSYPGTGRGTEAFF; cdr3_nt: TGTGCCAGCAGTTACCCTGGGACAGGGAGGGGCACTGAAGCTTTCTTT
v_call: TRBV5-1; j_call: TRBJ1-5; clone_size: few; d_call: TRBD1; cdr3_aa: CASSPGTGNQPQHF; cdr3_nt: TGCGCCAGCAGTCCCGGGACAGGCAATCAGCCCCAGCATTTT
v_call: TRBV9; j_call: TRBJ1-3; clone_size: few; d_call: -; cdr3_aa: CASSVEAGLSSGNTIYF; cdr3_nt: TGTGCCAGCAGCGTAGAGGCAGGTTTGAGCTCTGGAAACACCATATATTTT
v_call: TRBV5-1; j_call: TRBJ1-4; clone_size: -; d_call: -; cdr3_aa: CASSPGQPTNEKLFF; cdr3_nt: TGCGCCAGCAGCCCAGGACAGCCAACTAATGAAAAACTGTTTTTT
v_call: TRBV11-2; j_call: TRBJ2-7; clone_size: few; d_call: -; cdr3_aa: CASSLSHSGDWNSYEQYF; cdr3_nt: TGTGCCAGCAGCTTAAGTCATTCAGGGGATTGGAACTCCTACGAGCAGTACTTC
v_call: TRBV18; j_call: TRBJ2-7; clone_size: few; d_call: -; cdr3_aa: CASSPGRAPYEQYF; cdr3_nt: TGTGCCAGCTCACCGGGCAGGGCGCCCTACGAGCAGTACTTC
v_call: TRBV18; j_call: TRBJ2-5; clone_size: -; d_call: TRBD2; cdr3_aa: CASSPRSGGGETQYF; cdr3_nt: TGTGCCAGCTCACCAAGAAGCGGGGGGGGAGAGACCCAGTACTTC
v_call: TRBV18; j_call: TRBJ2-7; clone_size: -; d_call: -; cdr3_aa: CASDLGGQTYEQYF; cdr3_nt: TGTGCCAGTGATCTAGGGGGACAAACCTACGAGCAGTACTTC
v_call: TRBV29-1; j_call: TRBJ2-3; clone_size: few; d_call: -; cdr3_aa: CSVARAGFEDTQYF; cdr3_nt: TGCAGCGTTGCCAGGGCTGGGTTTGAAGATACGCAGTATTTT
v_call: TRBV7-9; j_call: TRBJ2-3; clone_size: -; d_call: -; cdr3_aa: CASSREGPTSTDTQYF; cdr3_nt: TGTGCCAGCAGCCGCGAAGGTCCGACTAGCACAGATACGCAGTATTTT
v_call: TRBV5-1; j_call: TRBJ2-7; clone_size: few; d_call: TRBD1; cdr3_aa: CASSLGQGAYEQYF; cdr3_nt: TGCGCCAGCAGCTTGGGACAGGGGGCTTACGAGCAGTACTTC
v_call: TRBV6-6; j_call: TRBJ2-7; clone_size: -; d_call: TRBD1; cdr3_aa: CASRKGQGTHEQYF; cdr3_nt: TGTGCCAGCAGGAAGGGACAGGGGACCCACGAGCAGTACTTC
v_call: TRBV2; j_call: TRBJ2-2; clone_size: -; d_call: -; cdr3_aa: CASSLTSPGTGELFF; cdr3_nt: TGTGCCAGCAGTCTGACTAGTCCGGGGACCGGGGAGCTGTTTTTT
v_call: TRBV7-9; j_call: TRBJ1-1; clone_size: once; d_call: TRBD1; cdr3_aa: CASSSDRGLAAFF; cdr3_nt: TGTGCCAGCAGCTCCGACAGGGGGCTGGCAGCTTTCTTT
v_call: TRBV9; j_call: TRBJ2-3; clone_size: few; d_call: TRBD2; cdr3_aa: CASSPHRTSGGGGDTQYF; cdr3_nt: TGTGCCAGCAGCCCCCACCGGACTAGCGGGGGGGGAGGAGATACGCAGTATTTT
v_call: TRBV29-1; j_call: TRBJ2-7; clone_size: -; d_call: TRBD2; cdr3_aa: CSVDRRTSIGYEQYF; cdr3_nt: TGCAGCGTTGATCGGAGGACTAGCATCGGCTACGAGCAGTACTTC
v_call: TRBV10-3; j_call: TRBJ2-2; clone_size: -; d_call: TRBD2; cdr3_aa: CAIGTSGGPGTGELFF; cdr3_nt: TGTGCCATCGGGACTAGCGGGGGGCCGGGGACCGGGGAGCTGTTTTTT
v_call: TRBV7-2; j_call: TRBJ2-3; clone_size: -; d_call: TRBD2; cdr3_aa: CASSLARVAGGDTQYF; cdr3_nt: TGTGCCAGCAGCTTAGCGCGTGTGGCGGGGGGAGATACGCAGTATTTT
v_call: TRBV7-2; j_call: TRBJ2-7; clone_size: -; d_call: -; cdr3_aa: CASSRQGGFYEQYF; cdr3_nt: TGTGCCAGCAGCCGTCAGGGAGGATTCTACGAGCAGTACTTC
v_call: TRBV6-6; j_call: TRBJ2-3; clone_size: -; d_call: TRBD2; cdr3_aa: CASSSGTSGGPGTQYF; cdr3_nt: TGTGCCAGCAGTTCCGGGACTAGCGGGGGCCCGGGTACGCAGTATTTT